One sample yielded the 25 T cell receptor beta chains listed below, sequenced in a study of cytomegalovirus exposure and HLA in healthy donors. Here immunoSEQ multiplex PCR was the method, and the copy in TCRdb shows in-frame clones only, minus some. The sample lists 110,000 to 150,000 clones; about nine tenths were seen once. The sequencing sample was made of PBMCs. Receptors were obtained from a young man in good health and CMV-seronegative.

The table lists this clone with a count of one. In DNA form, the CDR3 reads TGTGCCAGCAGGTGGACAGATGGCTACACCTTC. Encoded protein: CASRWTDGYTF. The chain recombines TRBV27 with TRBJ1-2; the D gene is possibly TRBD1 (6 bases). Trimming left V 6 bases short and J 6 bases short, with 8 bases between. The germline V gene encodes CDR1 MNHEY and CDR2 SMNVEV (reference sequence). The CDR3 has 11 residues.

V and J are TRBV19 and TRBJ1-2; weak D call: TRBD1 (5 bases). This CDR3 is built from 14 residues. V lost 2 bases and J 8 bases, leaving 15 bases between the germline ends. From germline, CDR1 is LNHDA and CDR2 SQIVND (reference sequence). CDR3 sequence (DNA): TGTGCCAGTAGTATAAGGGGCAGGGAGGACGGCTACACCTTC. This sequence encodes CASSIRGREDGYTF. The full variable domain, its missing parts supplied by reference TRBV19 and TRBJ1-2, is DGGITQSPKYLFRKEGQNVTLSCEQNLNHDAMYWYRQDPGQGLRLIYYSQIVNDFQKGDIAEGYSVSREKKESFPLTVTSAQKNPTAFYLCASSIRGREDGYTFGSGTRLTVV.

In this sample, this clone turned up once. The rearrangement uses TRBV13 and TRBJ1-4; 8 bases are a match to TRBD1. Germline V CDR1 and CDR2: PRHDT, FYEKMQ (reference sequence). J lost 8 bases, V lost 7 bases, and 15 bases had no gene match. This CDR3 comprises 16 residues. The CDR3: CASTRGQGPPWEKLFF. DNA of the CDR3: TGTGCCAGCACACGAGGACAGGGCCCGCCCTGGGAAAAACTGTTTTTT.

The chain has TRBV7-9 and TRBJ2-1, with TRBD1 identical over 9 bases. The CDR3 contains 15 residues. Trimming cost V 4 bases and J 2 bases; bases outside gene matches: 3. Germline CDR1 reads SEHNR; CDR2 reads FQNEAQ (reference sequence). CDR3 bases: TGTGCCAGCAGCTGGGGGACAGGGCCCTACAATGAGCAGTTCTTC. This translates into CASSWGTGPYNEQFF.

The chain links TRBV2 to TRBJ2-7; 10 bases are a match to TRBD1. Germline CDR1 and CDR2: SNHLY and FYNNEI. The junction had 8 bases not matched to a gene; V was cut back by 1 base and J by 2 bases. The CDR3 is 17 residues long. This CDR3 reads CASSEGGYGTGAYEQYF. The CDR3 bases are TGTGCCAGCAGTGAAGGGGGTTATGGGACAGGGGCCTACGAGCAGTACTTC.

This chain links TRBV5-4 with TRBJ2-3; 10 bases match TRBD2. CDR3 size: 15 residues. Trimming cost V 4 bases and J 3 bases; bases outside gene matches: 5. Germline V gene data show CDR1 as SGHNT and CDR2 as YYREEE (reference sequence). CDR3 sequence reads: CASSLLAGVTDTQYF. The CDR3 DNA is TGTGCCAGCAGCCTGCTAGCGGGAGTAACAGATACGCAGTATTTT.

The chain links TRBV5-1 to TRBJ2-3; 11 positions match TRBD2. V shed 4 bases, J shed 2 bases, and the junction held 6 bases outside the gene matches. Germline V CDR1 and CDR2: SGHRS, YFSETQ. The CDR3 contains 16 residues. CDR3 in amino acids: CASSPGTSGSTDTQYF. The DNA of the CDR3 is TGCGCCAGCAGCCCGGGGACTAGCGGTTCCACAGATACGCAGTATTTT. The complete variable domain, with remaining parts taken from reference TRBV5-1 and TRBJ2-3, reads KAGVTQTPRYLIKTRGQQVTLSCSPISGHRSVSWYQQTPGQGLQFLFEYFSETQRNKGNFPGRFSGRQFSNSRSEMNVSTLELGDSALYLCASSPGTSGSTDTQYFGPGTRLTVL.

The chain links TRBV5-5 to TRBJ1-2, with 8 nucleotides matching TRBD1. The length of the CDR3 is 15 residues. From germline, CDR1 is SGHKS and CDR2 YYEKEE (reference sequence). Germline trimming cut 0 bases from V and 3 bases from J; bases unmatched to any gene: 4. This chain's CDR3 is CASSLGTGLDYGYTF. As DNA, the CDR3 is TGTGCCAGCAGCTTGGGGACAGGGCTGGACTATGGCTACACCTTC.

The chain joins TRBV10-3 to TRBJ2-1, with 7 bases that match TRBD2. Per germline, CDR1 ENHRY and CDR2 SYGVKD. There are 17 residues in the CDR3. The junction had 7 bases not matched to a gene; V was cut back by 2 bases and J by 0 bases. The CDR3 bases are TGTGCCATCAGTGAGGATTTAGCGGGTAGCTCCTACAATGAGCAGTTCTTC. Translated, it gives CAISEDLAGSSYNEQFF.

The chain carries TRBV27 and TRBJ2-7; D is possibly TRBD2 (6 bases). V was cut by 5 bases and J by 0 bases, with 23 bases left in between. Germline assignment: CDR1 MNHEY and CDR2 SMNVEV (reference sequence). The CDR3 runs to 18 residues. The CDR3, as DNA: TGTGCCAGCAGTAGTATTAGCGGACTTACCTGGGGCTCCTACGAGCAGTACTTC. Protein: CASSSISGLTWGSYEQYF.

The chain has TRBV4-3 and TRBJ2-7, with D perhaps matching TRBD2 (5 bases). The CDR3 contains 17 residues. Germline loops: CDR1 LGHNA, CDR2 YSLEER. The germline V and J ends were trimmed by 0 bases and 0 bases, with 15 bases remaining between them. The CDR3 reads CASSQDAFGEFSYEQYF. The CDR3 DNA reads as TGCGCCAGCAGCCAAGACGCCTTTGGGGAGTTCTCCTACGAGCAGTACTTC.

V usage is TRBV12-2 and J usage is TRBJ2-5; the table calls TRBD2, which could not be checked here. TRBV12-2 is a pseudogene. The CDR3 is 18 residues long. As DNA, the CDR3 is TGTGCAAGTCGCTTAGTTGATCCTAGCGGGAGGTCTGAAGAGACCCAGTACTTC. It yields the protein CASRLVDPSGRSEETQYF.

This chain uses TRBV27 with TRBJ2-7; no clear D gene. Trimming removed 3 bases from V and 0 bases from J, with 15 bases in between. CDR3 length equals 16 residues. Germline lookup yields CDR1 MNHEY and CDR2 SMNVEV (reference sequence). CDR3 loop: CASSFGPVAASYEQYF. In DNA, the CDR3 is TGTGCCAGCAGTTTTGGTCCCGTGGCGGCCTCCTACGAGCAGTACTTC.

CDR3 residues: CASSQGSSRLYEQYF. Written as DNA, the CDR3 is TGCGCCAGCAGCCAAGGTTCCTCCAGGCTCTACGAGCAGTACTTC. V is TRBV4-3 and J is TRBJ2-7; the D is unclear. The CDR3 is made up of 15 amino acids. The germline V gene encodes CDR1 LGHNA and CDR2 YSLEER. Trimming shortened V by 1 base and J by 3 bases, and 13 bases separated the two germline ends.

The chain joins TRBV7-2 to TRBJ2-7, with TRBD1 as a possible D gene (5 bases). The CDR3 is made up of 14 amino acids. V was cut by 8 bases and J by 7 bases, with 21 bases left in between. Germline V gives CDR1 SGHTA, CDR2 FQGNSA. The chain's CDR3 is CASGHSRIPSEQYF. The CDR3 DNA reads as TGTGCCAGCGGACATAGCAGAATCCCCTCTGAGCAGTACTTC.

V is TRBV19 and J is TRBJ1-5; D remains ambiguous. Germline CDR1 is LNHDA and CDR2 is SQIVND (reference sequence). CDR3 length: 14 amino acids. Trimming took 2 bases from V and 0 from J, leaving 5 bases between them. This CDR3 reads CASSINYSNQPQHF. The CDR3 DNA follows: TGTGCCAGTAGTATAAATTATAGCAATCAGCCCCAGCATTTT.

The rearrangement uses TRBV5-4 and TRBJ1-2, with TRBD1 as a possible D gene (6 bases). Trimming took 7 bases from V and 4 from J, leaving 14 bases between them. This CDR3 comprises 13 residues. CDR1 is SGHNT, CDR2 YYREEE, per germline (reference sequence). CDR3 DNA sequence: TGTGCCAGCGATTCTGGGGGCGGCTATGGCTACACCTTC. It codes for CASDSGGGYGYTF.

The CDR3, as DNA: TGTGCCAGCAGTGAAACGTGGCAGCCCCGGGACGAGCAGTACTTC. Encoded protein: CASSETWQPRDEQYF. The rearrangement uses TRBV6-1 and TRBJ2-7, with D hard to call. Germline CDR1 MNHNS, CDR2 SASEGT. The CDR3 is 15 amino acids. Trimming took 2 bases from V and 5 from J, leaving 16 bases between them.

The rearrangement uses TRBV28 and TRBJ2-1; D gene uncertain. Trimming shortened V by 7 bases and J by 7 bases, and 14 bases separated the two germline ends. Germline loops: CDR1 MDHEN, CDR2 SYDVKM. This CDR3 has 13 residues. The CDR3 protein is CASNERVRNEQFF. Here the CDR3 DNA reads TGTGCCAGCAACGAGCGAGTAAGGAATGAGCAGTTCTTC.

The V gene is TRBV18, the J gene TRBJ1-1, with 7 bases lining up with TRBD1. Germline V gene sequence: CDR1 KGHSH, CDR2 LQKENI. After removal of 3 bases from V and 3 bases from J, the junction contained 7 bases not matched to a gene. The CDR3 runs 15 residues. Written as DNA, the CDR3 is TGTGCCAGCTCACCTGTAGGGGGCCCATACACTGAAGCTTTCTTT. It specifies CASSPVGGPYTEAFF.

Many counts were recorded for this clone. CDR3 sequence reads: CASSQVPGQGVGELFF. CDR3 DNA sequence: TGTGCCAGCAGTCAAGTACCGGGACAGGGCGTCGGGGAGCTGTTTTTT. J is TRBJ2-2 and V is TRBV6-1, with 9 bases lining up with TRBD1. The CDR3 is 16 amino acids. Germline CDR1 is MNHNS and CDR2 is SASEGT. Losses at the gene ends were 5 bases for V and 7 bases for J; bases not matched to a gene: 11.

This chain uses TRBV28 with TRBJ1-4; D perhaps matches TRBD1 (5 bases). This CDR3 is built from 12 residues. V lost 6 bases and J lost 8, with 10 bases in between. Germline V CDR1 and CDR2: MDHEN, SYDVKM. The CDR3 bases are TGTGCCAGCAGCAAGGGGCCCGAAAAACTGTTTTTT. Encoded protein: CASSKGPEKLFF.

V usage is TRBV7-2 and J usage is TRBJ2-1; 14 bases agree with TRBD2. J lost 2 bases, V lost 0 bases, and 6 bases had no gene match. Per the germline V gene, CDR1 is SGHTA and CDR2 is FQGNSA. The CDR3 runs 19 residues. CDR3 bases: TGTGCCAGCAGCTTAGCGCTGGGACTAGCGGGGGTAACCTACAATGAGCAGTTCTTC. Protein product: CASSLALGLAGVTYNEQFF.

The chain couples TRBV5-4 to TRBJ2-3, with TRBD2 matching 9 bases. The CDR3 spans 16 residues. Germline V CDR1 and CDR2: SGHNT, YYREEE (reference sequence). After removal of 0 bases from V and 7 bases from J, the junction contained 9 bases not matched to a gene. CDR3 protein: CASSLAGSGGLNTQYF. For the CDR3, the DNA is TGTGCCAGCAGCTTGGCCGGTAGCGGGGGCCTAAATACGCAGTATTTT.

The DNA for the CDR3 is TGTGCCAGCTCCCTAAGGACTAGCGGGGAAACAGATACGCAGTATTTT. Translating gives CASSLRTSGETDTQYF. The chain links TRBV18 to TRBJ2-3; 12 nucleotides agree with TRBD2. This CDR3 is 16 amino acids long. V gave up 6 bases and J gave up 3 bases; unmatched junction bases: 7. CDR1 and CDR2 (germline): KGHSH, LQKENI.